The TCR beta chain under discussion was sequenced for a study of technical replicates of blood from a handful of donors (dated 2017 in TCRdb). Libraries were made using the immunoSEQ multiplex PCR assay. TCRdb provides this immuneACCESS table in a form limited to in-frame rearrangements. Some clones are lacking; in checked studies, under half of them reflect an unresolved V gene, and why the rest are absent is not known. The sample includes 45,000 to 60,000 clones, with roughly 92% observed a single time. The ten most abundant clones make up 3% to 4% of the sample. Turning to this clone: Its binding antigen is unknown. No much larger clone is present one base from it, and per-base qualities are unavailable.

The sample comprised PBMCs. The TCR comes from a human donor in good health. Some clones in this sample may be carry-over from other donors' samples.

The DNA sequence reads TGCGCCAGCAGCCAAGACGGGGCGGGAGGCCCCGCGAACACCGGGGAGCTGTTTTTT. This yields the protein CASSQDGAGGPANTGELFF. The chain joins TRBV4-3 to TRBJ2-2; the junction holds 8 bases that match TRBD2. The germline V and J ends show losses of 0 bases and 0 bases respectively, and no gene match explains 9 bases of the junction. CDR3 length: 19 amino acids, cysteine to phenylalanine. The only DNA kept is the CDR3, 57 bases in frame from the first base. From the germline V gene, CDR1 is LGHNA and CDR2 is YSLEER.